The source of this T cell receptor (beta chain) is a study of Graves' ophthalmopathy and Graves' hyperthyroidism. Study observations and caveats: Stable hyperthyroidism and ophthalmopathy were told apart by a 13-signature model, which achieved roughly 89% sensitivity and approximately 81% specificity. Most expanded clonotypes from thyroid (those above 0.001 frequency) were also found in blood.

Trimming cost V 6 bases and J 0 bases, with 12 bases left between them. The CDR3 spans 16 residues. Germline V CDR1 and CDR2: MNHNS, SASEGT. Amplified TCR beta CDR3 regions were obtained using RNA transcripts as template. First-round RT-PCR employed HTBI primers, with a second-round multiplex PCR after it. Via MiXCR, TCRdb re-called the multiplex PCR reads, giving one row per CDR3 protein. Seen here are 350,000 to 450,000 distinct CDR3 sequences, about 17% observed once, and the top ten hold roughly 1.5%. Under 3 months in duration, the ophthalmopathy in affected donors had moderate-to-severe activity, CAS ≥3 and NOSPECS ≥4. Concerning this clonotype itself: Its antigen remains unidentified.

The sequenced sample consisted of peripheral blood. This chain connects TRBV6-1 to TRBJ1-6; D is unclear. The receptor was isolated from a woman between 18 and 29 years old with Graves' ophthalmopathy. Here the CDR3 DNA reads TGTGCCAGCAGCCGGACCACGAGCTCCTATAATTCACCCCTCCACTTT. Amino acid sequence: CASSRTTSSYNSPLHF.